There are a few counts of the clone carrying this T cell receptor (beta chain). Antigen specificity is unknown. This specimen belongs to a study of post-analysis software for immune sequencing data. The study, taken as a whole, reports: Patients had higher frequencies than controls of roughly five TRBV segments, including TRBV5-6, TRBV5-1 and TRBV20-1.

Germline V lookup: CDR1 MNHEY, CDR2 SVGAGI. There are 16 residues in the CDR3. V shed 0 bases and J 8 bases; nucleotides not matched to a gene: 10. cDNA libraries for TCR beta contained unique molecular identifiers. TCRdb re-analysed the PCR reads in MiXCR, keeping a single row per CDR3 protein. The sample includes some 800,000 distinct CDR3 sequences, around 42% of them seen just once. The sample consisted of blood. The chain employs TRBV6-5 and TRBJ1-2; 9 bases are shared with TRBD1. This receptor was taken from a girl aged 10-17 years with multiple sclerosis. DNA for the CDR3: TGTGCCAGCAGTTACTCAGGCCAAGGACAGGGGAAGGGCTACACCTTC. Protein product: CASSYSGQGQGKGYTF.